These 18 T cell receptor beta chains were all obtained from the same sample, sequenced in a study of PD-1 blockade in mismatch repair-deficient tumors. Clones were read by immunoSEQ multiplex PCR, and TCRdb kept only the in-frame ones, dropping some. The table has some 120,000 clones, 70% to 90% seen once. The sample here was peripheral blood, taken 44 weeks after starting pembrolizumab. The source is an adult with mismatch repair-deficient cancer.

The rearrangement links TRBV11-3 to TRBJ2-5; TRBD2 aligns across 11 bases. Germline assignment: CDR1 SGHNT and CDR2 YENEEA. The CDR3 is 15 residues long. V shed 1 base and J 3 bases; nucleotides not matched to a gene: 1. The CDR3 bases are TGTGCCAGCAGCTTAGGACTAGCGGGAAAAGAGACCCAGTACTTC. This translates into CASSLGLAGKETQYF.

The chain combines TRBV19 with TRBJ1-2; tentative D call: TRBD1 (6 bases). Per germline, CDR1 LNHDA and CDR2 SQIVND (reference sequence). V was cut by 6 bases and J by 4 bases, with 15 bases left in between. The CDR3 runs 14 residues. CDR3 in amino acids: CASRRTGSSYGYTF. CDR3 nucleotides: TGTGCCAGTAGGCGAACAGGGTCTTCCTATGGCTACACCTTC.

This clone has only one observation. The rearrangement links TRBV11-3 to TRBJ2-1; 8 bases fit TRBD2. The CDR3 length is 17 residues. CDR1 and CDR2 (germline): SGHNT, YENEEA. The V gene end was trimmed by 6 bases and the J gene end by 0 bases; junction bases not matched to a gene: 10. The CDR3 protein is CASSTPSGGSSYNEQFF. CDR3 DNA sequence: TGTGCCAGCAGTACTCCGAGCGGGGGAAGCTCCTACAATGAGCAGTTCTTC.

This rearrangement joins TRBV5-1 to TRBJ1-2; D is ambiguous. The CDR3 spans 15 residues. The ends were cut back, 4 bases at V and 1 base at J, with 14 bases in the middle. The germline CDR1 and CDR2 sequences are SGHRS and YFSETQ. CDR3 coding DNA: TGCGCCAGCAGCCTAACACCTCAAAATAACTATGGCTACACCTTC. Amino acid sequence: CASSLTPQNNYGYTF. Variable domain in full (rest from reference TRBV5-1 and TRBJ1-2): KAGVTQTPRYLIKTRGQQVTLSCSPISGHRSVSWYQQTPGQGLQFLFEYFSETQRNKGNFPGRFSGRQFSNSRSEMNVSTLELGDSALYLCASSLTPQNNYGYTFGSGTRLTVV.

This clone was picked up one time. The chain combines TRBV19 with TRBJ2-1, with D possibly being TRBD2 (6 bases). The CDR3 covers 17 residues. V was trimmed by 4 bases and J by 0 bases, leaving 16 bases between them. Germline lookup yields CDR1 LNHDA and CDR2 SQIVND (reference sequence). CDR3 nucleotide sequence: TGTGCCAGTAGTAAAGATGCCCGGGGGTCCTCCTACAATGAGCAGTTCTTC. Translated: CASSKDARGSSYNEQFF.

The genes are TRBV5-1 and TRBJ2-5; D is ambiguous. CDR1 is SGHRS and CDR2 is YFSETQ in the germline V gene. The CDR3 spans 14 residues. V was pared by 7 bases and J by 1 base, with 14 bases between. The CDR3 sequence: CASASLGFQETQYF. For the CDR3, the DNA is TGCGCCAGCGCCTCCCTGGGGTTCCAAGAGACCCAGTACTTC.

This chain uses TRBV28 with TRBJ1-5; D call uncertain. V was pared by 6 bases and J by 7 bases, with 10 bases between. CDR3 length: 12 amino acids. Germline CDR1 MDHEN, CDR2 SYDVKM. The CDR3 spells CASRVTRQPQHF. The CDR3, as DNA: TGTGCCAGCAGGGTGACCAGGCAGCCCCAGCATTTT.

The chain links TRBV30 to TRBJ1-1, with TRBD1 identical over 8 bases. Losses at the gene ends were 1 base for V and 2 bases for J; bases not matched to a gene: 3. Germline V gene data show CDR1 as GTSNPN and CDR2 as SVGIG (reference sequence). The CDR3 totals 14 residues. The CDR3 spells CAWSAGTGNTEAFF. The DNA of the CDR3 is TGTGCCTGGAGTGCCGGGACAGGCAACACTGAAGCTTTCTTT. Complete variable domain (other parts from reference TRBV30 and TRBJ1-1): SQTIHQWPATLVQPVGSPLSLECTVEGTSNPNLYWYRQAAGRGLQLLFYSVGIGQISSEVPQNLSASRPQDRQFILSSKKLLLSDSGFYLCAWSAGTGNTEAFFGQGTRLTVV.

The genes are TRBV27 and TRBJ2-2; D gene unclear. Germline V lookup: CDR1 MNHEY, CDR2 SMNVEV (reference sequence). The CDR3 sequence is 14 residues long. V was shortened by 3 bases and J by 4 bases, with 9 bases between the two germline ends. The CDR3 nucleotides read TGTGCCAGCAGTTTTAACTACCGCACCGGGGAGCTGTTTTTT. Protein sequence: CASSFNYRTGELFF.

This chain uses TRBV2 with TRBJ2-1, with TRBD2 identical over 8 bases. After removal of 8 bases from V and 5 bases from J, the junction contained 14 bases not matched to a gene. The CDR3 contains 16 residues. Looked up from germline, CDR1 is SNHLY and CDR2 is FYNNEI. CDR3 region: CASDEMGLGGNNEQFF. The CDR3 DNA reads TGTGCCAGCGACGAAATGGGACTAGGGGGGAACAATGAGCAGTTCTTC.

The chain employs TRBV5-5 and TRBJ2-4, with D unresolved. The germline V and J ends were trimmed by 1 base and 10 bases, with 6 bases remaining between them. Germline CDR1 reads SGHKS; CDR2 reads YYEKEE (reference sequence). The CDR3 consists of 11 residues. This CDR3 is CASSLSGIQYF. For the CDR3, the DNA is TGTGCCAGCAGCTTGTCGGGTATTCAGTACTTC.

CDR3 sequence reads: CASSPPQGSGANVLTF. For the CDR3, the DNA is TGTGCCAGTAGCCCCCCACAGGGCTCTGGGGCCAACGTCCTGACTTTC. The V and J genes are TRBV19 and TRBJ2-6; D possibly corresponds to TRBD1 (6 bases). CDR1 and CDR2 (germline): LNHDA, SQIVND (reference sequence). This CDR3 is built from 16 residues. V was trimmed by 6 bases and J by 0 bases, leaving 12 bases between them.

This sequence joins TRBV5-8 and TRBJ1-1; perhaps TRBD1 as D (5 bases). Between the trimmed V and J ends, which lost 10 bases and 3 bases, there was a span of 16 bases. The CDR3 is 13 amino acids. Germline-derived CDR1 and CDR2 are SGHTS and YDEGEE. DNA of the CDR3: TGTGCCGGACACGGGATTGGTTACACTGAAGCTTTCTTT. This sequence encodes CAGHGIGYTEAFF.

A single count supports this clone. This sequence joins TRBV4-1 and TRBJ2-7; 11 bases align to TRBD1. CDR3 length: 16 amino acids. The ends lost 0 bases at V and 5 bases at J; junction bases unmatched: 6. The germline gives CDR1 MGHRA, CDR2 YSYEKL. The DNA of the CDR3 is TGCGCCAGCAGCCAAGATACTGGACAGGGGGCCCACGAGCAGTACTTC. Its translation is CASSQDTGQGAHEQYF.

The V call is TRBV6-4, the J call TRBJ2-2, with D hard to call. The CDR3 has 13 residues. V was shortened by 1 base and J by 2 bases, with 2 bases between the two germline ends. Germline V gene data show CDR1 as MRHNA and CDR2 as SNTAGT. CDR3 region: CASSDFNTGELFF. CDR3 in DNA: TGTGCCAGCAGTGACTTTAACACCGGGGAGCTGTTTTTT.

This clone has only one observation. The chain employs TRBV5-8 and TRBJ1-4; a possible D gene is TRBD1 (5 bases). The germline V gene encodes CDR1 SGHTS and CDR2 YDEGEE. The CDR3 extends over 14 amino acids. V shed 1 base and J shed 12 bases, with 16 bases lying between them. This chain's CDR3 is CASSLRQSVWELFF. CDR3 in DNA: TGTGCCAGCAGCTTGCGACAGAGCGTATGGGAACTGTTTTTT. Full variable domain (missing parts from reference TRBV5-8 and TRBJ1-4): EAGVTQSPTHLIKTRGQQATLRCSPISGHTSVYWYQQALGLGLQFLLWYDEGEERNRGNFPPRFSGRQFPNYSSELNVNALELEDSALYLCASSLRQSVWELFFGSGTQLSVL.

This chain links TRBV9 with TRBJ2-7; 10 bases agree with TRBD2. In germline, CDR1 is SGDLS, CDR2 YYNGEE. Trimming at V came to 4 bases and at J to 2 bases, leaving 6 bases not matched to a gene. The CDR3 has 15 residues. The CDR3 region has the DNA TGTGCCAGCAGCACCGGGACTAGCGTCGCCTACGAGCAGTACTTC. Translating gives CASSTGTSVAYEQYF.

The table lists this clone with a count of one. V usage is TRBV18 and J usage is TRBJ2-7, with no clear D. CDR1 and CDR2 from the germline V gene are KGHSH and LQKENI. Trimming cost V 2 bases and J 6 bases, with 14 bases left between them. This CDR3 is built from 14 residues. The CDR3 here is CASSPDLTSGEQYF. The CDR3 coding sequence is TGTGCCAGCTCACCAGACCTTACCTCCGGCGAGCAGTACTTC. Full variable domain (outside the CDR3, taken from reference TRBV18 and TRBJ2-7): NAGVMQNPRHLVRRRGQEARLRCSPMKGHSHVYWYRQLPEEGLKFMVYLQKENIIDESGMPKERFSAEFPKEGPSILRIQQVVRGDSAAYFCASSPDLTSGEQYFGPGTRLTVT.